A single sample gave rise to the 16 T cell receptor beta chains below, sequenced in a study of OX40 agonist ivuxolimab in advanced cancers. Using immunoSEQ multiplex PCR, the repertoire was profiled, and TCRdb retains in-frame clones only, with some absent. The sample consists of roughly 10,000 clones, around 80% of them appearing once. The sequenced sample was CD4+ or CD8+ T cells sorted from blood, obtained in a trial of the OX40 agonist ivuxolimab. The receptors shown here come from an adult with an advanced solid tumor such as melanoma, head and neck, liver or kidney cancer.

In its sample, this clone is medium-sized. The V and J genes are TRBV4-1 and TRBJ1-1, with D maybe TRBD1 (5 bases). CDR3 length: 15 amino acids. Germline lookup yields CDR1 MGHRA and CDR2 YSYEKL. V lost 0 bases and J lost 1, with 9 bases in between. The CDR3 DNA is TGCGCCAGCAGCCAAGACCCCGGGACGAACACTGAAGCTTTCTTT. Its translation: CASSQDPGTNTEAFF.

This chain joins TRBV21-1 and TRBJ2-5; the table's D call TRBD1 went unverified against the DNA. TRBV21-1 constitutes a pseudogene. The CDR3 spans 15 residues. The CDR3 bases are TGTGCCAGCAGGACAGGGGGGAGGCCCATAGAGACCCAGTACTTC. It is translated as CASRTGGRPIETQYF.

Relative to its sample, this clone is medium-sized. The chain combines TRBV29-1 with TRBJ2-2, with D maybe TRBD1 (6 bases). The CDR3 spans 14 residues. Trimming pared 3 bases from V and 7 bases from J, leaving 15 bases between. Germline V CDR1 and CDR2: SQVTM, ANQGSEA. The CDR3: CSVENSRGGGELFF. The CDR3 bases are TGCAGCGTTGAGAATTCCAGGGGCGGCGGGGAGCTGTTTTTT.

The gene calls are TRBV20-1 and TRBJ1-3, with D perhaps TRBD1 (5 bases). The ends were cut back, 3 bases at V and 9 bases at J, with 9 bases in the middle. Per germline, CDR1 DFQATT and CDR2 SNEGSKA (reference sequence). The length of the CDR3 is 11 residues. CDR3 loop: CSASVQGTIYF. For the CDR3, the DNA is TGCAGTGCTAGTGTGCAGGGCACCATATATTTT.

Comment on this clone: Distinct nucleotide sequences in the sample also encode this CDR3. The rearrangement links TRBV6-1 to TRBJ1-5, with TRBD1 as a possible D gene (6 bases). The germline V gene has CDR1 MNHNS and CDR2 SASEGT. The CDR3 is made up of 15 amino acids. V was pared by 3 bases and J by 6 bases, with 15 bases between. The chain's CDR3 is CASSEPGQGAQPQHF. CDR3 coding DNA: TGTGCCAGCAGTGAGCCGGGACAAGGTGCTCAGCCCCAGCATTTT.

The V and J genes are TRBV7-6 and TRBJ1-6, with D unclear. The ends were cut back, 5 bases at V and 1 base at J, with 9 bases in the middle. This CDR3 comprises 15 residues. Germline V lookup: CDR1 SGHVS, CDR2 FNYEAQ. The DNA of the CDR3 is TGTGCCAGCAGCACCGACGGATCCTATAATTCACCCCTCCACTTT. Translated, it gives CASSTDGSYNSPLHF.

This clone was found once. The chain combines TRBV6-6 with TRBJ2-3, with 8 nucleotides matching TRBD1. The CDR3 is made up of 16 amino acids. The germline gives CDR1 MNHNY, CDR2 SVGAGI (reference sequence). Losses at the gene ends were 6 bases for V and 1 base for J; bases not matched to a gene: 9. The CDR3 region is CASSLAPTGGTDTQYF. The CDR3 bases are TGTGCCAGCAGCCTTGCACCGACAGGGGGCACAGATACGCAGTATTTT.

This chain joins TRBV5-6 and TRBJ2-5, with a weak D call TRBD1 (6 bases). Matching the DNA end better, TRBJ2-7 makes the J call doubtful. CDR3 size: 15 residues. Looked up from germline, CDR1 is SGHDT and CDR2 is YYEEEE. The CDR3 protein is CASSLLSGERYEQYF. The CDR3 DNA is TGTGCCAGCAGCTTGTTGTCAGGGGAGCGCTACGAGCAGTACTTC.

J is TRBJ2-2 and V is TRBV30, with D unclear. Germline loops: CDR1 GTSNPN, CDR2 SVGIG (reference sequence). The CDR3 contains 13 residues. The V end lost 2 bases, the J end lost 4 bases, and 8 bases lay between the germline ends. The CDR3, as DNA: TGTGCCTGGAGTAAACAGAGCACCGGGGAGCTGTTTTTT. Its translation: CAWSKQSTGELFF.

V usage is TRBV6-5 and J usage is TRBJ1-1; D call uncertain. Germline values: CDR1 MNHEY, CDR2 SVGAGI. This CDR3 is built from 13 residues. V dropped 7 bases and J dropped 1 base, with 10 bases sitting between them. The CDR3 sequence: CASNPGRNTEAFF. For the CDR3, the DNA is TGTGCCAGCAACCCCGGACGGAACACTGAAGCTTTCTTT.

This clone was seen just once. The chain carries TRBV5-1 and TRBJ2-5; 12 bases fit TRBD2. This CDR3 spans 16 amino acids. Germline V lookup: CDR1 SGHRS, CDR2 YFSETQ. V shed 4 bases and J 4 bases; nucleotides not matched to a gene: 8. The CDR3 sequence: CASSPMTSGSRETQYF. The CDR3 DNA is TGCGCCAGCAGCCCAATGACTAGCGGGAGTAGAGAGACCCAGTACTTC.

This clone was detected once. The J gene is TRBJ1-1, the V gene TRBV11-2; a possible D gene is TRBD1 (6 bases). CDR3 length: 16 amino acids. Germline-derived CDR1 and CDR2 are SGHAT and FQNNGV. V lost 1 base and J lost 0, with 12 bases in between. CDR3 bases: TGTGCCAGCAGCTTAGCTGGGACAACCATGAACACTGAAGCTTTCTTT. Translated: CASSLAGTTMNTEAFF.

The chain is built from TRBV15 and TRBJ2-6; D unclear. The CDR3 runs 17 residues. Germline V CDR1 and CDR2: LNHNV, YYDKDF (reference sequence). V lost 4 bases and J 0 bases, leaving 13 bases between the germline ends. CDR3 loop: CATSTLNSGSGANVLTF. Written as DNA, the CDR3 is TGTGCCACCAGCACCCTAAACTCGGGCTCTGGGGCCAACGTCCTGACTTTC.

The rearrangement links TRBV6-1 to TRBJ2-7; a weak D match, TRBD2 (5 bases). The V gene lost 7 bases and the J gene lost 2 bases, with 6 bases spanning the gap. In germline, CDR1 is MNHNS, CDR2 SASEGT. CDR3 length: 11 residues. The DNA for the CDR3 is TGTGCCAGCACCGGGGCCTACGAGCAGTACTTC. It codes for CASTGAYEQYF.

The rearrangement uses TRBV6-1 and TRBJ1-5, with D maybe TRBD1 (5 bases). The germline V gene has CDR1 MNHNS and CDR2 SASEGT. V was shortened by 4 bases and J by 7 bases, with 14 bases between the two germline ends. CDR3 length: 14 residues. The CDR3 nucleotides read TGTGCCAGCAGTGGATATGGTGGGGGGCAGCCCCAGCATTTT. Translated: CASSGYGGGQPQHF.

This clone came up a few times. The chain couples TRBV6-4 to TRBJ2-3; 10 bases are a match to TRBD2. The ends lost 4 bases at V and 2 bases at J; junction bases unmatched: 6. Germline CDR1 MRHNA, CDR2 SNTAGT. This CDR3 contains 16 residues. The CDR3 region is CASSAVAGGPTDTQYF. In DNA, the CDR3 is TGTGCCAGCAGTGCGGTAGCGGGAGGTCCCACAGATACGCAGTATTTT.